A single T cell receptor beta chain is shown here with its context. The repertoire was sequenced with immunoSEQ multiplex PCR; TCRdb's copy has only in-frame clones and lacks some. The sample lists around 200,000 clones; approximately 90% were seen once. This record belongs to a study of blood T cell repertoires in COVID-19. Study context: Sources were T cells, B-cell-depleted T cells, or PBMCs; the material itself was cDNA or gDNA.

Sequenced input: PBMCs or T cells enriched from blood (not recorded which). The clonotype was recovered from a man younger than 45 who had recovered from COVID-19.

In DNA, the CDR3 is TGTGCCAGCAGTTTAGGTGGGGCTAGCGGGAACACCGGGGAGCTGTTTTTT. Translated: CASSLGGASGNTGELFF. The gene calls are TRBV28 and TRBJ2-2; 7 nucleotides match TRBD2. J was trimmed by 1 base and V by 2 bases; bases with no gene match: 7. The CDR3 has 17 residues. Germline-derived CDR1 and CDR2 are MDHEN and SYDVKM.